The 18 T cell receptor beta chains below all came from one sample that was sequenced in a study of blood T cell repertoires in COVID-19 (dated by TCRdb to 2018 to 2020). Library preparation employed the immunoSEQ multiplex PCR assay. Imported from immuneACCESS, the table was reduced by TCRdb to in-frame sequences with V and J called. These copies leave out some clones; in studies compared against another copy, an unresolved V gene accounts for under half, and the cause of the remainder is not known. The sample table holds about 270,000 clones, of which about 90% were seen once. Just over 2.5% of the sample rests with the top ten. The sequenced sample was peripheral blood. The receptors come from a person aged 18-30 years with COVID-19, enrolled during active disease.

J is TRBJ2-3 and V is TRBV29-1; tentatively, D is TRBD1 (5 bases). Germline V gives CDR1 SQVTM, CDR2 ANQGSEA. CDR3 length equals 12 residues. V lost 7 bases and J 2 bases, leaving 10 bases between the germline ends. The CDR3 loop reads CSGQPPTDTQYF. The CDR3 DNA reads TGCAGCGGACAGCCTCCCACAGATACGCAGTATTTT.

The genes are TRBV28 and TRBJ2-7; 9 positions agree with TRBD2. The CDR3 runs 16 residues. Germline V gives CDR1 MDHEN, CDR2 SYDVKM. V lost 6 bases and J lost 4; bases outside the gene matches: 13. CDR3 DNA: TGTGCCAGCAGCCCCCTTGGGCGGGAGGGCCTTTACGAGCAGTACTTC. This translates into CASSPLGREGLYEQYF.

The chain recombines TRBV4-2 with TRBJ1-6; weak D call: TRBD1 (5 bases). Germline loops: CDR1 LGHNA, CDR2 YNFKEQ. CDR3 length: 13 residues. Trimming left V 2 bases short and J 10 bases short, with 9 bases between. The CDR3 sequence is CASSQQGWSPLHF. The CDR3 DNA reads TGTGCCAGCAGCCAACAGGGTTGGTCACCCCTCCACTTT.

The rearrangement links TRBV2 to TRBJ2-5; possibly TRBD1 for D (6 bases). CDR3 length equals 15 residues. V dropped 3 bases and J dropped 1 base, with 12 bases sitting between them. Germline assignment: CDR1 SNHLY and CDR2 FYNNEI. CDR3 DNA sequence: TGTGCCAGCAGTGATCAGGGGATGAGCCAAGAGACCCAGTACTTC. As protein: CASSDQGMSQETQYF. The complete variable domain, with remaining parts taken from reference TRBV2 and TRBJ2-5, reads EPEVTQTPSHQVTQMGQEVILRCVPISNHLYFYWYRQILGQKVEFLVSFYNNEISEKSEIFDDQFSVERPDGSNFTLKIRSTKLEDSAMYFCASSDQGMSQETQYFGPGTRLLVL.

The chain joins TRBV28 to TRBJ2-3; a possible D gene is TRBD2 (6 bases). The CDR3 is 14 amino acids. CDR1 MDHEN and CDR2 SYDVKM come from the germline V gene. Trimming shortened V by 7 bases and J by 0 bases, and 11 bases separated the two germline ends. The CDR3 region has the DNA TGTGCCAGCATAGGGAGGTCTAGCACAGATACGCAGTATTTT. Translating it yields CASIGRSSTDTQYF.

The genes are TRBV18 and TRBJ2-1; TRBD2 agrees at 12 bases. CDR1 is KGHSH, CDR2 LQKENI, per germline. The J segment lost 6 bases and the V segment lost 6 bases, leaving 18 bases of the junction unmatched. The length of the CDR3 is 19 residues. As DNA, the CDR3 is TGTGCCAGCTCCCGCAATCACGGACTGACTAGCGGGAGCGGCAATGAGCAGTTCTTC. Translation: CASSRNHGLTSGSGNEQFF.

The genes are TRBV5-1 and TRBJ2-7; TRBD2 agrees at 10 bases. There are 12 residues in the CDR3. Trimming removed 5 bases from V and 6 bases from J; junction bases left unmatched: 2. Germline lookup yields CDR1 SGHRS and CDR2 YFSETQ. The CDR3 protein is CASSPSGSEQYF. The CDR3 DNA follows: TGCGCCAGCAGTCCTAGCGGGAGCGAGCAGTACTTC. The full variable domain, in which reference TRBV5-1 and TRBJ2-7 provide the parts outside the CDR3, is KAGVTQTPRYLIKTRGQQVTLSCSPISGHRSVSWYQQTPGQGLQFLFEYFSETQRNKGNFPGRFSGRQFSNSRSEMNVSTLELGDSALYLCASSPSGSEQYFGPGTRLTVT.

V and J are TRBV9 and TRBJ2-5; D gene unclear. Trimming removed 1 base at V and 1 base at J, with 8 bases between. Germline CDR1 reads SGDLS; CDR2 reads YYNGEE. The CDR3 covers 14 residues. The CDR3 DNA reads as TGTGCCAGCAGCGTACGCGGAGTCCAAGAGACCCAGTACTTC. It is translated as CASSVRGVQETQYF.

CDR3 in amino acids: CASTENAGINTEAFF. CDR3 nucleotide sequence: TGTGCCAGTACGGAAAATGCAGGGATTAACACTGAAGCTTTCTTT. This sequence joins TRBV19 and TRBJ1-1; the D gene is possibly TRBD1 (5 bases). This CDR3 has 15 residues. Germline V CDR1 and CDR2: LNHDA, SQIVND (reference sequence). Trimming took off 7 bases at V and 2 bases at J, with 17 bases between the two ends.

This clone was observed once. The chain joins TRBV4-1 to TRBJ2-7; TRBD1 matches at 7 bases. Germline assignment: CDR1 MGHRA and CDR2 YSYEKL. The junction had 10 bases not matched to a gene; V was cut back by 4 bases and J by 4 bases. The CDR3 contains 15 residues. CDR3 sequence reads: CASSLTSQGDYEQYF. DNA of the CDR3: TGCGCCAGCAGCCTCACCTCTCAGGGGGATTACGAGCAGTACTTC.

The DNA of the CDR3 is TGTGCCAGCAGCTTTCTAGCGGGGGCACTGGGGCAGTATTTT. Translating gives CASSFLAGALGQYF. The rearrangement joins TRBV7-9 to TRBJ2-3; TRBD2 matches at 10 bases. Trimming cost V 3 bases and J 11 bases; bases outside gene matches: 8. CDR1 is SEHNR and CDR2 is FQNEAQ in the germline V gene (reference sequence). CDR3 length: 14 residues.

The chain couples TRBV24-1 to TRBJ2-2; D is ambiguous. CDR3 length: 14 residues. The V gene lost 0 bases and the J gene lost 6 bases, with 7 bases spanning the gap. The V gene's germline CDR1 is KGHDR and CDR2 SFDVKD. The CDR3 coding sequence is TGTGCCACCAGTGATTTGTTGAGGTCCGGGGAGCTGTTTTTT. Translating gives CATSDLLRSGELFF.

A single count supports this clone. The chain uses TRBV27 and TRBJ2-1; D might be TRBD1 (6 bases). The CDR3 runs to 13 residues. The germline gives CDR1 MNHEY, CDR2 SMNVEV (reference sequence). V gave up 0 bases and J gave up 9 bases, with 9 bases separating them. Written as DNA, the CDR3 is TGTGCCAGCAGTTTATCGGCCAGGGGTGAGCAGTTCTTC. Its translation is CASSLSARGEQFF.

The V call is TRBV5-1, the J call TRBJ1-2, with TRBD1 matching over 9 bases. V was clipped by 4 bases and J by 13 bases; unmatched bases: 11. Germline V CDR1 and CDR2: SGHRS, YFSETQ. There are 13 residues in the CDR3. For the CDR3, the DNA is TGCGCCAGCAGCACTCACCCCGGACAGGGGCGCACCTTC. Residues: CASSTHPGQGRTF.

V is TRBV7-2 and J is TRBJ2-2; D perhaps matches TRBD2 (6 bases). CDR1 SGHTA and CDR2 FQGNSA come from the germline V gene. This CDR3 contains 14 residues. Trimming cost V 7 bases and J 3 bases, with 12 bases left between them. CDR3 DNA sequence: TGTGCCAGCAAAACTGGGGGGTACACCGGGGAGCTGTTTTTT. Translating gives CASKTGGYTGELFF.

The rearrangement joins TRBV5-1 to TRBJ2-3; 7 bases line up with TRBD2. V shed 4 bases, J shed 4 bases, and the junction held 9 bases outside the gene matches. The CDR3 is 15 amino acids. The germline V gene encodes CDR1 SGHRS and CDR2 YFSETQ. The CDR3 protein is CASSVWREKSDTQYF. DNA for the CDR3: TGCGCCAGCAGCGTCTGGCGGGAGAAGTCAGATACGCAGTATTTT.

CDR3 in amino acids: CASSGGPTPKETQYF. Written as DNA, the CDR3 is TGTGCCAGCAGCGGGGGACCGACGCCTAAAGAGACCCAGTACTTC. The chain combines TRBV2 with TRBJ2-5; maybe TRBD2 (6 bases). This CDR3 is built from 15 residues. Per the germline V gene, CDR1 is SNHLY and CDR2 is FYNNEI. The V gene lost 6 bases and the J gene lost 3 bases, with 17 bases spanning the gap.

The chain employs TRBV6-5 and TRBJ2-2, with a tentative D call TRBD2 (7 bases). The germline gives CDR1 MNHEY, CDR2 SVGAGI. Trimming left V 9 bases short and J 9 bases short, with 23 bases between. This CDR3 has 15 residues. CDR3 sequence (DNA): TGTGCCAGTTACCAAGCGGGGCAGGGGAGCAGGGAGCTGTTTTTT. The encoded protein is CASYQAGQGSRELFF.